The present T cell receptor beta chain was sequenced within a study of CD4 T cells in relation to SARS-CoV-2 and coronaviruses. Study summary: PBMCs were cultured with antigen for less than twelve days before TCR beta sequencing. Shared crossreactive spike epitopes were mapped to their HLA restriction.

Before the COVID-19 pandemic, during about 2010-2018, CD4+ T cells were taken from unexposed donors. CD4+ T cells were isolated from the cells after about nine days of culture. The CDR3 is made up of 12 amino acids. CDR1 is MGHDK, CDR2 SYGVNS, per germline. Trimming removed 2 bases at V and 9 bases at J, with 5 bases between. TCRdb's table, derived via immunoSEQ multiplex PCR, lists solely in-frame clones and lacks some. This table holds 20,000 to 25,000 clones, roughly 66% found once. Details on this clone: The antigen is not known.

Sequences were obtained from CD4+ T cells from PBMCs, cultured in vitro. This chain links TRBV25-1 with TRBJ1-6; D uncertain. The sequence was obtained from a human donor in good health. The DNA for the CDR3 is TGTGCCAGCAGTGAAGTGTCTTCACCCCTCCACTTT. Protein: CASSEVSSPLHF. The variable domain in full, completed from reference TRBV25-1 and TRBJ1-6, reads EADIYQTPRYLVIGTGKKITLECSQTMGHDKMYWYQQDPGMELHLIHYSYGVNSTEKGDLSSESTVSRIRTEHFPLTLESARPSHTSQYLCASSEVSSPLHFGNGTRLTVT.